This T cell receptor (beta chain) originates from a study of shared clonotypes between healthy human individuals (dated by TCRdb to the early 2020s). At the level of the whole study: The cohort included a few men and two women between 18 and 49 years of age. For each donor, three plates each were used for CD4 naive and CD4 memory, two plates were used for CD8 naive, and one plate was used for CD8 memory. The study deeply sequenced blood TCR repertoires of 5 or 6 healthy adults to estimate repertoire size and the extent of clonotype sharing between individuals. Different laboratories and diverse techniques were used to prepare libraries and sequence TCR repertoires, to increase sequencing depth and limit assay-specific biases. Between about 0.94 and 8.9 billion PBMCs per donor were obtained by leukapheresis. Study-level results and caveats: Because the study included only a small number of donors, the genetic and exposure-history diversity represented was limited. Incomplete sequencing was indicated by rarefaction of sorted-subset datasets, despite the large sequencing depth. Pairwise subsampling led to the expectation that sequencing depth would affect the degree of clonotype sharing among donors. Compared with non-shared clonotypes, clonotypes shared by all four sorted-subset donors had higher generation probabilities. Naive subsets generally had larger estimated clonotype richness than memory subsets. Sharing across a few donors was observed for around 5% of naive CD4, 3.5% of naive CD8, 2% to 2.5% of memory CD4, and about 0.38% of memory CD8 clonotypes. Sampling was restricted to blood, and TCR repertoires in tissue are likely to differ from TCR repertoires in blood.

Using the deep immunoSEQ assay, TCR CDR3 regions were amplified from genomic DNA by multiplex PCR. Extracted genomic DNA from each cell subset was distributed evenly across all wells of several immunoSEQ 96-well plates, and each plate was treated as a replicate. Each replicate PCR for sorted subsets received about 0.2 ug genomic DNA, equal to about 30,000 T cell genomes. Purified libraries were measured with a Qubit 3.0 fluorometer, size-checked on a Bioanalyzer 2100, and measured again with the KAPA Library Quantification kit. Every immunoSEQ 96-well plate was sequenced on a dedicated single-read 150-cycle Illumina NextSeq 550 flow cell. Concerning the study's data processing: The immunoSEQ output contained only junctional sequences without quality scores, so filtering could not match that applied to full-length reads. Sequences were annotated with PyIR, a Python wrapper for IgBLAST v1.9, and V/J genes and CDR3 were assigned using IMGT germline references. Any read was removed if the V/J assignment was weak (E-value above 1e-6), the CDR3 was missing, or the read contained stop codons, out-of-frame junctions, or ambiguous translated residues. V3J clonotypes were defined by identical inferred V gene, J gene, and CDR3 amino acid sequence. Percentage overlap between repertoires was calculated by dividing the number of shared unique clonotypes by the size of the smaller repertoire. RTK rarefaction, the Chao1 estimator, and Recon v2.1 estimates of unobserved clonotypes were used to assess repertoire richness. OLGA was used to compute generation probabilities for all TCRbeta clonotypes that the gDNA method yielded from four donors. Held by TCRdb, this immuneACCESS table contains in-frame sequences only and omits some clones. Under half of the omission traces to an unresolved V gene where checked; the cause of the rest is unknown. Clone size and V and J calls were adopted from that table, with D and trimming inferred from the DNA. The sample data list roughly 810,000 clones, and approximately 97% of these were observed just once. The ten largest make up around 0.25% of the sample.

A word on this clone: Its antigen is not yet known. The input lacks base qualities; no much larger clone sits a single base away.

The germline V gene encodes CDR1 LNHDA and CDR2 SQIVND (reference sequence). Including cysteine and phenylalanine, the CDR3 has 12 amino acids. Only the CDR3 DNA is retained, 36 bases long and in frame from the first base. A distance of 8 bases separates the germline ends of V and J, which lose 3 bases and 8 bases respectively. For the CD8 naive samples, CD45RO-negative cells were positively selected for CCR7, yielding a CD45RA+CCR7+ population from which TemRA cells were excluded. The donors were healthy, HIV-negative adults who had no recently reported acute infections or vaccinations. All donors were Caucasian adults living in Nashville, Tennessee, USA. After blood collection by leukapheresis, PBMCs were isolated using Ficoll-Histopaque density gradient centrifugation and then cryopreserved in the vapor phase of liquid nitrogen. Purity and quantity of every magnetically sorted T cell population were checked by analytical flow cytometry. Genomic DNA was isolated from every sorted fraction and measured by UV absorbance on a Nanodrop 2000c.

This sequence uses TRBV19 and TRBJ1-5; TRBD1 is possibly the D segment (5 matching bases). What was sequenced was naive CD8+ T cells sorted from blood. Reading the label with the study, this specimen's cell subset or site is: CD45RA+CCR7+. This receptor was obtained from a man aged 30 to 39 in good health. The CDR3: CASSIPGEPQHF. The DNA reads TGTGCCAGTAGTATCCCGGGGGAGCCCCAGCATTTT.